This TCR beta chain is drawn from a study of tumor and adjacent non-tumor tissue in lung cancer. Study-wide context: There were around 11 adenocarcinoma, a couple of squamous cell carcinoma and 1 small cell lung cancer cases.

This clonotype was seen more than once but under ten times. Its antigen is currently unknown. Three rounds of nested PCR, following a modified ARM-PCR protocol, produced the TCRbeta library. Each CDR3 protein gets one entry after TCRdb re-called the multiplex PCR reads with MiXCR. The sample carries approximately 100,000 distinct CDR3 sequences, over 55% recorded once. Overall study results and limits: Compared with tumor, normal lung showed significantly lower TCR diversity.

In germline, CDR1 is SGHRS, CDR2 YFSETQ. The CDR3 covers 17 residues. The V and J ends lost 4 bases and 1 base, in that order; junction bases with no gene match: 7. RNA was extracted from bulk tissue without any cell sorting. More than 3 cm separated this lung sample from the edge of the tumor. This chain joins TRBV5-1 and TRBJ2-6; TRBD1 matches at 8 bases. This receptor was taken from a man aged 55 to 70 with non-small cell lung cancer. What was sequenced was distant non-tumor lung tissue. CDR3 region: CASSKDRGRSGANVLTF. The CDR3 coding sequence is TGCGCCAGCAGCAAAGACAGGGGAAGATCTGGGGCCAACGTCCTGACTTTC.